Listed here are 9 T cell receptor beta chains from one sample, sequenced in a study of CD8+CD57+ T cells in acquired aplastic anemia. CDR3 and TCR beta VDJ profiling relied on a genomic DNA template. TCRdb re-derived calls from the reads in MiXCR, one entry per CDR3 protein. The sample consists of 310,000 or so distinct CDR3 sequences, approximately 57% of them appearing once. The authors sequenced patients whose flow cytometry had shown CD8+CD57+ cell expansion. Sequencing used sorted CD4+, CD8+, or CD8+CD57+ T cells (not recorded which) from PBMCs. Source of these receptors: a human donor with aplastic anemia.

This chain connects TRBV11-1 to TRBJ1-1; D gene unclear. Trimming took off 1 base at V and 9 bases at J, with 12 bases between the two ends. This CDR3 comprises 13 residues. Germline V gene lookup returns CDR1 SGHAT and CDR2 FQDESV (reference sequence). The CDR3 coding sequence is TGTGCCAGCAGCTTAGTGGGTGTGAGACAAGCTTTCTTT. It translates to CASSLVGVRQAFF.

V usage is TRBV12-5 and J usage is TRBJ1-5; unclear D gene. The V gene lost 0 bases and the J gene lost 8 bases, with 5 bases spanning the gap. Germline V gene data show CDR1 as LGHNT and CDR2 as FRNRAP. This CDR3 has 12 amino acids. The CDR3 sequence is CASGLVTKPQHF. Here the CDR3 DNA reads TGTGCTAGTGGTTTGGTAACAAAGCCCCAGCATTTT.

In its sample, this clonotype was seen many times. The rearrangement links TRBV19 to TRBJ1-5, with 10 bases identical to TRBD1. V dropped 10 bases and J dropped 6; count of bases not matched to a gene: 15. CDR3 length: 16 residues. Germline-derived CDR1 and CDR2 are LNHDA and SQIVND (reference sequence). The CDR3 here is CATNPPGQGLSQPQHF. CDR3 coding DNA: TGTGCCACCAACCCGCCGGGACAGGGGTTAAGTCAGCCCCAGCATTTT. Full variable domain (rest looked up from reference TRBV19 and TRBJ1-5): DGGITQSPKYLFRKEGQNVTLSCEQNLNHDAMYWYRQDPGQGLRLIYYSQIVNDFQKGDIAEGYSVSREKKESFPLTVTSAQKNPTAFYLCATNPPGQGLSQPQHFGDGTRLSIL.

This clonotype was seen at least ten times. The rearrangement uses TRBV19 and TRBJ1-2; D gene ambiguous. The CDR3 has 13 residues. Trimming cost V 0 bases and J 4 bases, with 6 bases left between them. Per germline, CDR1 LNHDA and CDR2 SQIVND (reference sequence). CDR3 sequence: CASSIDQFYGYTF. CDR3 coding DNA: TGTGCCAGTAGTATAGACCAGTTCTATGGCTACACCTTC.

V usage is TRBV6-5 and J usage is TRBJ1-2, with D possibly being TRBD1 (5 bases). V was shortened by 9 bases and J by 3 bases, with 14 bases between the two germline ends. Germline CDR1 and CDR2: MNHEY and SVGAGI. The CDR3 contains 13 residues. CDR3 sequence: CASSPTEYYGYTF. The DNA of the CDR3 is TGTGCCAGTAGCCCGACAGAATACTATGGCTACACCTTC.

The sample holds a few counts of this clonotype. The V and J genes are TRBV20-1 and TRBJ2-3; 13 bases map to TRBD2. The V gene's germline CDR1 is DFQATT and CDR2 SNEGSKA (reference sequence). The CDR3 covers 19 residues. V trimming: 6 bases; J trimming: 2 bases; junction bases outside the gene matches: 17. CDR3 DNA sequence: TGCAGTGCCGAAGGTCGGACTAGCGGGAGCCAATCCCCCACAGATACGCAGTATTTT. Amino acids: CSAEGRTSGSQSPTDTQYF.

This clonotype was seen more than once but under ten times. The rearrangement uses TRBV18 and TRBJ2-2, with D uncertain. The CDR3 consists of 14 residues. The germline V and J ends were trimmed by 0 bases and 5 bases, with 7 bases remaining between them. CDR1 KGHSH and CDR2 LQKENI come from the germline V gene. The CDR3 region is CASSPPEITGELFF. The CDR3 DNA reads TGTGCCAGCTCACCACCGGAAATTACCGGGGAGCTGTTTTTT.

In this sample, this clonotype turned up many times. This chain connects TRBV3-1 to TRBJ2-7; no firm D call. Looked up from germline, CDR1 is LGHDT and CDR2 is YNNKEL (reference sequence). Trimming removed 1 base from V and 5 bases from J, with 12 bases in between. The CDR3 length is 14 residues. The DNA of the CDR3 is TGTGCCAGCAGCCAAGGGGCCCTGGACCACGAGCAGTACTTC. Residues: CASSQGALDHEQYF.

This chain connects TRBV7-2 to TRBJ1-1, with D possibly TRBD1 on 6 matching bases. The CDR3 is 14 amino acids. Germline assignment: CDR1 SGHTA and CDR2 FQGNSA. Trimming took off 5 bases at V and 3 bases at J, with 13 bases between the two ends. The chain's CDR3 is CASSTRGSDTEAFF. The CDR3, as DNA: TGTGCCAGCAGCACCAGGGGATCGGACACTGAAGCTTTCTTT.